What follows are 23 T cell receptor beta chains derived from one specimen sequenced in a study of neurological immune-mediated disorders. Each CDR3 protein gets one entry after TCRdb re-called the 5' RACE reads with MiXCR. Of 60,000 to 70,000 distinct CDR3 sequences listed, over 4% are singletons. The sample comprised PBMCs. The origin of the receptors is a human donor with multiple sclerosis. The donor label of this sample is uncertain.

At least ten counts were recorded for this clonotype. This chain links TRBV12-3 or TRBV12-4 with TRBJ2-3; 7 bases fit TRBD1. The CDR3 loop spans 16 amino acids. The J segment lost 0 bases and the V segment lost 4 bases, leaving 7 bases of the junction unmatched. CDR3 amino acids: CASSSRQGLSTDTQYF. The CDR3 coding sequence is TGTGCCAGCAGTTCAAGACAGGGTCTAAGCACAGATACGCAGTATTTT.

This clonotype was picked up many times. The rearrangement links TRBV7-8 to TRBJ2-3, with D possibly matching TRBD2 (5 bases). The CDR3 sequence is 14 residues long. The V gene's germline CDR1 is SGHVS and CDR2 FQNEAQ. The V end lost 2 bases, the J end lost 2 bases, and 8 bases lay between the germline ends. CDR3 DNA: TGTGCCAGCAGCTTACTAGCATTCACAGATACGCAGTATTTT. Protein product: CASSLLAFTDTQYF.

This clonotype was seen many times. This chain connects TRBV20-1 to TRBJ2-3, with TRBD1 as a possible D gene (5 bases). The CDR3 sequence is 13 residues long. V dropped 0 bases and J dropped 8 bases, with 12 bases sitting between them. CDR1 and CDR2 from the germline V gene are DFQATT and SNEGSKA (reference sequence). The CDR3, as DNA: TGCAGTGCTAGAGAAGACAGCCAAGGTACGCAGTATTTT. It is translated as CSAREDSQGTQYF.

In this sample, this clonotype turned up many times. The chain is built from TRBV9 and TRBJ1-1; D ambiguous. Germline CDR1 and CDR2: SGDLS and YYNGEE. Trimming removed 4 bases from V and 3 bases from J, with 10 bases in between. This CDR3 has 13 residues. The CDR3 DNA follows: TGTGCCAGCAGCTACCGGTGGGACACTGAAGCTTTCTTT. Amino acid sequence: CASSYRWDTEAFF.

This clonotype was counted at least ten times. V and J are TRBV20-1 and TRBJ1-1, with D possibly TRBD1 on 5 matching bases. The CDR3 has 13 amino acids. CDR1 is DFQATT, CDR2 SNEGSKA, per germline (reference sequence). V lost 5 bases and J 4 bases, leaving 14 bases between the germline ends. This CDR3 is CSAPNRRGTEAFF. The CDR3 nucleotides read TGCAGTGCTCCGAACAGGAGGGGCACTGAAGCTTTCTTT.

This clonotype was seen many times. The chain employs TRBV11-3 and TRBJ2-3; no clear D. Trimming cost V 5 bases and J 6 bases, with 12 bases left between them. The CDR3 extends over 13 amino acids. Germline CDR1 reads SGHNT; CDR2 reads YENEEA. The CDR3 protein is CASSRDTLDTQYF. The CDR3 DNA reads TGTGCCAGCAGCCGTGATACACTTGATACGCAGTATTTT.

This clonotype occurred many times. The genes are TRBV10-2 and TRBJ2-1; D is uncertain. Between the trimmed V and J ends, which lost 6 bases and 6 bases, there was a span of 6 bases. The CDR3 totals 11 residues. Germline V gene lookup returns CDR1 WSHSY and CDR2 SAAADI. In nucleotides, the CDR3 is TGCGCCAGCAGAGTCCTCAATGAGCAGTTCTTC. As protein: CASRVLNEQFF.

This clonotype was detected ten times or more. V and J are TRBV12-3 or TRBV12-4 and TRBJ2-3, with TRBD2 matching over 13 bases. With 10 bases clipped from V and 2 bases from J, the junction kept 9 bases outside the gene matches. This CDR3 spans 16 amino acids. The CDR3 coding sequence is TGTGCCACTCCGACGACTAGCGGGGGGACCACAGATACGCAGTATTTT. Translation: CATPTTSGGTTDTQYF.

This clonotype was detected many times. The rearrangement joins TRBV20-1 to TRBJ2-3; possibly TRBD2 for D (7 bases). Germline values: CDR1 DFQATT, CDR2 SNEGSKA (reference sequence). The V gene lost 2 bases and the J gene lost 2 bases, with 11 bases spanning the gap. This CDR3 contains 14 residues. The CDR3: CSARTGGHTDTQYF. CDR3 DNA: TGCAGTGCTAGAACGGGGGGCCACACAGATACGCAGTATTTT.

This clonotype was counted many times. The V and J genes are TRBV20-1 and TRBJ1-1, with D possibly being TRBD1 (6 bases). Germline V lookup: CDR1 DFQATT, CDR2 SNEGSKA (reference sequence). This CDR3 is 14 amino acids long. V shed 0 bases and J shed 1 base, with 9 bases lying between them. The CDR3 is CSARDARGNTEAFF. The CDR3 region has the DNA TGCAGTGCTAGAGATGCCAGGGGGAACACTGAAGCTTTCTTT.

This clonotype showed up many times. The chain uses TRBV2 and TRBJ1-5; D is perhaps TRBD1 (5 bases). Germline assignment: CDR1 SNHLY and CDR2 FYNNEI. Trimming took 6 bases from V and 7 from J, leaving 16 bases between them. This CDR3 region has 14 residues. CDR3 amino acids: CASRIDSQGQPQHF. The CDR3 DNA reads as TGTGCCAGCAGAATCGACAGTCAAGGGCAGCCCCAGCATTTT.

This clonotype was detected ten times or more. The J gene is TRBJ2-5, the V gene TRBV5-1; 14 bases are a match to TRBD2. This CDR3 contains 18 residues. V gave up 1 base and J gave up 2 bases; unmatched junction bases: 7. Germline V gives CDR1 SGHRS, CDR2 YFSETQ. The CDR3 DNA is TGCGCCAGCAGCTTGCTCGGGACTAGCGGGGGCCTACAAGAGACCCAGTACTTC. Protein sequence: CASSLLGTSGGLQETQYF. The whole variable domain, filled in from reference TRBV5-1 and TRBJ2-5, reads KAGVTQTPRYLIKTRGQQVTLSCSPISGHRSVSWYQQTPGQGLQFLFEYFSETQRNKGNFPGRFSGRQFSNSRSEMNVSTLELGDSALYLCASSLLGTSGGLQETQYFGPGTRLLVL.

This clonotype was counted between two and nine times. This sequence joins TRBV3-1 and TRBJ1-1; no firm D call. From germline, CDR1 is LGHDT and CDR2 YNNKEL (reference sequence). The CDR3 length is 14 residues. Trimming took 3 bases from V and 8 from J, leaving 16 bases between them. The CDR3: CASSQGMGGREAFF. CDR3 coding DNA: TGTGCCAGCAGCCAGGGCATGGGAGGGCGGGAAGCTTTCTTT.

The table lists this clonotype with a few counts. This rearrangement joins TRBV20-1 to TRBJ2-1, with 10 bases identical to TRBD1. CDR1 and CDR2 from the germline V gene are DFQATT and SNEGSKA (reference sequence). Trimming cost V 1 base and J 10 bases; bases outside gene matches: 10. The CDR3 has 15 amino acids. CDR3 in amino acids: CSARARDRGNTEQFF. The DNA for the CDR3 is TGCAGTGCTAGAGCCCGGGACAGGGGCAATACGGAGCAGTTCTTC.

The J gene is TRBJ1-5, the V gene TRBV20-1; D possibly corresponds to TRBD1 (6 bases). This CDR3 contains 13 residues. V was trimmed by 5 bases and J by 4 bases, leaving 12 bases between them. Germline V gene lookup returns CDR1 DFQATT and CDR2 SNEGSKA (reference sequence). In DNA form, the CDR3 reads TGCAGTGCTTCCCGGACAGATAATCAGCCCCAGCATTTT. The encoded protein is CSASRTDNQPQHF.

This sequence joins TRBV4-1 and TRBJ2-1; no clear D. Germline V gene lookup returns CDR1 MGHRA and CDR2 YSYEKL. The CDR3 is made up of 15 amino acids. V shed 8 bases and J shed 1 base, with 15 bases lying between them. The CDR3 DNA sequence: TGCGCCAGCCAAGTCGACATAGTTTCCTACAATGAGCAGTTCTTC. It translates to CASQVDIVSYNEQFF.

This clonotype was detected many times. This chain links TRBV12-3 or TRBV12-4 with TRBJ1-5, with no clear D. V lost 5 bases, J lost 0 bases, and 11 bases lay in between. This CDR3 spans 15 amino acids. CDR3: CASSPFSYSNQPQHF. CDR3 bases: TGTGCCAGCAGTCCTTTCAGTTATAGCAATCAGCCCCAGCATTTT.

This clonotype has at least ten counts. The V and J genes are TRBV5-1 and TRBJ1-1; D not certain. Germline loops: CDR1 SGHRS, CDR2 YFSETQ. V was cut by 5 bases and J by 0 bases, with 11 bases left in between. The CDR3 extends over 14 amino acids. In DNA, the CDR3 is TGCGCCAGCAGGCCCGAGGAGGTGAACACTGAAGCTTTCTTT. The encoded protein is CASRPEEVNTEAFF.

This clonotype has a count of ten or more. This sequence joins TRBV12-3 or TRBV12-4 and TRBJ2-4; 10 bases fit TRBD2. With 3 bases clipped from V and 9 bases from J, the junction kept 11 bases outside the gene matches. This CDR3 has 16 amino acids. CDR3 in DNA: TGTGCCAGCAGTTTGCGGGTAGCGGGGGGAGGGGGCATTCAGTACTTC. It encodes CASSLRVAGGGGIQYF.

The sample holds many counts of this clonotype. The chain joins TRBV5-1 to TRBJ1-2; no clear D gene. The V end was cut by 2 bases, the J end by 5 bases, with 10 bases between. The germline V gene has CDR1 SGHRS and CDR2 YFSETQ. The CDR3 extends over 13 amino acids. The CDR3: CASSFGGFYGYTF. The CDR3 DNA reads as TGCGCCAGCAGCTTTGGAGGGTTTTATGGCTACACCTTC.

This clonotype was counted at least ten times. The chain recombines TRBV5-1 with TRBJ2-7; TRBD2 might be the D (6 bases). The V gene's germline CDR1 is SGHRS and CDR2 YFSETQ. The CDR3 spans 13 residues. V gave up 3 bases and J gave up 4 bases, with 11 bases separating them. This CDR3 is CASSYGSSYEQYF. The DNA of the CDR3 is TGCGCCAGCAGCTACGGGAGTTCTTACGAGCAGTACTTC. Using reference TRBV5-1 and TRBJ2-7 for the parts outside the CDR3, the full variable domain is KAGVTQTPRYLIKTRGQQVTLSCSPISGHRSVSWYQQTPGQGLQFLFEYFSETQRNKGNFPGRFSGRQFSNSRSEMNVSTLELGDSALYLCASSYGSSYEQYFGPGTRLTVT.

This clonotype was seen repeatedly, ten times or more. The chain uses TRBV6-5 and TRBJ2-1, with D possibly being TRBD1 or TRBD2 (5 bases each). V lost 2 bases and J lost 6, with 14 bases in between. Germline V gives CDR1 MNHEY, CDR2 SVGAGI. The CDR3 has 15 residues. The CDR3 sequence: CASSYNQGALNEQFF. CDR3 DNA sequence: TGTGCCAGCAGTTACAACCAGGGAGCCCTCAATGAGCAGTTCTTC.

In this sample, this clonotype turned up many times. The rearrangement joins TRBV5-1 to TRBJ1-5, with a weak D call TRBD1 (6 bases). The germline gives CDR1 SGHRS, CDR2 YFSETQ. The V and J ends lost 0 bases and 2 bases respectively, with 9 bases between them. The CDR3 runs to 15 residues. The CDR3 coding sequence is TGCGCCAGCAGCTTGGGGACAGCCGGCAATCAGCCCCAGCATTTT. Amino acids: CASSLGTAGNQPQHF.